The 11 T cell receptor beta chains in this list originate from one sample, sequenced in a study of radiotherapy plus CTLA-4 blockade in lung cancer. Here immunoSEQ multiplex PCR was the method, and the copy in TCRdb shows in-frame clones only, minus some. The data hold roughly 80,000 clones, with about 79% observed a single time. The source material was peripheral blood, sampled from a patient treated with radiotherapy plus ipilimumab. Receptor source: a human donor with non-small cell lung cancer who had a partial response to radiotherapy plus ipilimumab. Some clones in this sample may be carry-over from other donors' samples.

This clone was seen a single time. This sequence joins TRBV7-9 and TRBJ2-7; weak D call: TRBD2 (6 bases). CDR1 and CDR2 from the germline V gene are SEHNR and FQNEAQ (reference sequence). The V end lost 5 bases, the J end lost 4 bases, and 21 bases lay between the germline ends. The CDR3 covers 16 residues. CDR3: CASSPRADGRIYEQYF. The CDR3 bases are TGTGCCAGCAGCCCCAGAGCCGACGGGAGAATTTACGAGCAGTACTTC.

This clone was seen only once. V is TRBV7-9 and J is TRBJ2-2; D unclear. The germline CDR1 and CDR2 sequences are SEHNR and FQNEAQ (reference sequence). Trimming stripped 3 bases from V and 0 bases from J, with 5 bases between. This CDR3 comprises 14 residues. DNA of the CDR3: TGTGCCAGCAGCTTTTGGCCGAACACCGGGGAGCTGTTTTTT. This gives the protein CASSFWPNTGELFF.

V and J are TRBV4-3 and TRBJ2-2; 12 bases match TRBD1. The V and J ends lost 4 bases and 6 bases, in that order; junction bases with no gene match: 9. Germline lookup yields CDR1 LGHNA and CDR2 YSLEER. There are 17 residues in the CDR3. CDR3 DNA sequence: TGCGCCAGCAGCCTGGGGACAGGGGGCGATGCTCCCGGGGAGCTGTTTTTT. This translates into CASSLGTGGDAPGELFF.

V gene TRBV6-5 combines with J gene TRBJ1-2; 8 bases are shared with TRBD1. The J segment lost 4 bases and the V segment lost 5 bases, leaving 6 bases of the junction unmatched. Germline V gives CDR1 MNHEY, CDR2 SVGAGI. The CDR3 contains 14 residues. For the CDR3, the DNA is TGTGCCAGCAGTAAGGACAGGGCTGGCTATGGCTACACCTTC. Residues: CASSKDRAGYGYTF.

The chain is built from TRBV5-8 and TRBJ2-6; D call uncertain. Germline V gene lookup returns CDR1 SGHTS and CDR2 YDEGEE. This CDR3 has 16 amino acids. The V end lost 4 bases, the J end lost 4 bases, and 15 bases lay between the germline ends. CDR3 residues: CASSPRLGSGANVLTF. DNA for the CDR3: TGTGCCAGCAGCCCCCGTTTGGGCTCCGGGGCCAACGTCCTGACTTTC. Based on the CDR3 plus reference TRBV5-8 and TRBJ2-6, the full variable domain is EAGVTQSPTHLIKTRGQQATLRCSPISGHTSVYWYQQALGLGLQFLLWYDEGEERNRGNFPPRFSGRQFPNYSSELNVNALELEDSALYLCASSPRLGSGANVLTFGAGSRLTVL.

This chain links TRBV4-3 with TRBJ2-2; D perhaps matches TRBD2 (5 bases). Trimming left V 1 base short and J 6 bases short, with 9 bases between. This CDR3 is 14 amino acids long. Germline CDR1 LGHNA, CDR2 YSLEER. CDR3 bases: TGCGCCAGCAGCCAAGGTTCGGGGTCCGGGGAGCTGTTTTTT. This encodes CASSQGSGSGELFF.

J is TRBJ1-2 and V is TRBV28, with D perhaps matching TRBD1 (6 bases). Looked up from germline, CDR1 is MDHEN and CDR2 is SYDVKM. The CDR3 has 14 amino acids. The V gene lost 6 bases and the J gene lost 0 bases, with 11 bases spanning the gap. In nucleotides, the CDR3 is TGTGCCAGCAGGGAAGCAGGGGCTAACTATGGCTACACCTTC. Protein: CASREAGANYGYTF.

V gene TRBV19 combines with J gene TRBJ2-5, with 7 bases fitting TRBD2. V was pared by 2 bases and J by 3 bases, with 3 bases of the junction left unmatched. The length of the CDR3 is 14 residues. From germline, CDR1 is LNHDA and CDR2 SQIVND (reference sequence). The CDR3 region is CASSIISGKETQYF. CDR3 bases: TGTGCCAGTAGTATAATCAGCGGGAAAGAGACCCAGTACTTC.

V usage is TRBV28 and J usage is TRBJ1-5; TRBD1 might be the D (5 bases). Germline V gives CDR1 MDHEN, CDR2 SYDVKM. This CDR3 region has 15 residues. With 3 bases removed from V and 4 bases from J, the gap between germline ends came to 13 bases. In DNA form, the CDR3 reads TGTGCCAGCAGTTTCCCGGGGGACTATAATCAGCCCCAGCATTTT. This gives the protein CASSFPGDYNQPQHF. The entire variable domain, with the rest obtained from reference TRBV28 and TRBJ1-5, is as follows: DVKVTQSSRYLVKRTGEKVFLECVQDMDHENMFWYRQDPGLGLRLIYFSYDVKMKEKGDIPEGYSVSREKKERFSLILESASTNQTSMYLCASSFPGDYNQPQHFGDGTRLSIL.

The CDR3 loop reads CASSSELSTDTQYF. CDR3 coding DNA: TGTGCCAGCAGCTCCGAACTGAGCACAGATACGCAGTATTTT. V and J are TRBV7-6 and TRBJ2-3; D is unclear. Deletions cut 4 bases from V and 0 bases from J, with 8 bases between. CDR3 length equals 14 residues. Germline V gene lookup returns CDR1 SGHVS and CDR2 FNYEAQ.

The J gene is TRBJ2-3, the V gene TRBV28; tentatively, D is TRBD1 (6 bases). Trimming left V 2 bases short and J 2 bases short, with 14 bases between. Germline CDR1 and CDR2: MDHEN and SYDVKM. The CDR3 runs to 16 residues. The CDR3 is CASSLGGQGHTDTQYF. The DNA for the CDR3 is TGTGCCAGCAGTTTAGGGGGCCAGGGCCACACAGATACGCAGTATTTT.